This T cell receptor beta chain originates from a study of shared clonotypes between healthy human individuals. About the research overall: Every donor yielded three CD4 naive, three CD4 memory, two CD8 naive and one CD8 memory plate. Study findings and constraints: Non-shared clonotypes showed lower generation probabilities than clonotypes common to all four donors. Sorted-subset samples were not fully sequenced, rarefaction indicated.

This CDR3 is built from 14 residues. V gave up 6 bases and J gave up 0 bases, with 9 bases separating them. Germline CDR1 is MNHEY and CDR2 is SMNVEV (reference sequence). A note on this clone: Its specificity is unknown.

Produced via immunoSEQ multiplex PCR; TCRdb's table is partial and in-frame only. The sample holds millions of clones; 85% to 95% are singletons and the top ten take approximately 1.7%. CD8 cells regarded as naive lacked CD45RO, were positively chosen for CCR7, and omitted terminally differentiated effector memory CD45RA+ cells. The chain employs TRBV27 and TRBJ1-5; no clear D gene. The sequence was obtained from a man aged 18 to 30 in good health. Some clones in this sample may be carry-over from other donors' samples. Sequencing used naive CD8+ T cells from PBMCs. DNA of the CDR3: TGTGCCAGCAGCCTCAAGGGTAGCAATCAGCCCCAGCATTTT. Its translation is CASSLKGSNQPQHF.